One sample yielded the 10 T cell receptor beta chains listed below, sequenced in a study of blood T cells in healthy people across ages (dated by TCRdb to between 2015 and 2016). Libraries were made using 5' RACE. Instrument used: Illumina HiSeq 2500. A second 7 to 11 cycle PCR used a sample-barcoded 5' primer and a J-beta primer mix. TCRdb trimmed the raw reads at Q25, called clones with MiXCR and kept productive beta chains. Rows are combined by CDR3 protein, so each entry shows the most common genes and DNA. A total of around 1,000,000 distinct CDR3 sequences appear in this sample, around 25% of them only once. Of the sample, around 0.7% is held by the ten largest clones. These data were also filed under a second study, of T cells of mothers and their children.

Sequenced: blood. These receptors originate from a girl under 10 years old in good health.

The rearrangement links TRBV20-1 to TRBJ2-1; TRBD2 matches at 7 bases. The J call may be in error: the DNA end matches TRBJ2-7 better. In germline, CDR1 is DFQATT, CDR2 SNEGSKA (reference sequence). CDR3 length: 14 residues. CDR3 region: CSARGLPSSYEQYF. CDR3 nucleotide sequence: TGCAGTGCAAGGGGACTACCGAGCTCCTACGAGCAGTACTTC.

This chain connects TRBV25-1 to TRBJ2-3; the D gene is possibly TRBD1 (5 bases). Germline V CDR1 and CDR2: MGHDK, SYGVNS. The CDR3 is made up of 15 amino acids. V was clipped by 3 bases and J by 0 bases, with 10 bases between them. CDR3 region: CASSERQSSTDTQYF. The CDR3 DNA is TGTGCCAGCAGTGAGAGACAGTCTAGCACAGATACGCAGTATTTT.

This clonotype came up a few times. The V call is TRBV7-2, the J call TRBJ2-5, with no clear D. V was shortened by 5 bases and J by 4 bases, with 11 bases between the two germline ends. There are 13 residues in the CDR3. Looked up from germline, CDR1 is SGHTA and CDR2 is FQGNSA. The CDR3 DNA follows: TGTGCCAGCAGCCAACACGTCCTAGAGACCCAGTACTTC. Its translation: CASSQHVLETQYF.

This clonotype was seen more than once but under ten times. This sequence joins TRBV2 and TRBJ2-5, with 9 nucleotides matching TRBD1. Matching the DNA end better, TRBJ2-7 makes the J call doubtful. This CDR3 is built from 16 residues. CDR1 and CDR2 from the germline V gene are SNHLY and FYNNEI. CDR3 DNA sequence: TGTGCCAGCAGTTCCTCCATCCGGGACAGGGTCTACGAGCAGTACTTC. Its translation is CASSSSIRDRVYEQYF.

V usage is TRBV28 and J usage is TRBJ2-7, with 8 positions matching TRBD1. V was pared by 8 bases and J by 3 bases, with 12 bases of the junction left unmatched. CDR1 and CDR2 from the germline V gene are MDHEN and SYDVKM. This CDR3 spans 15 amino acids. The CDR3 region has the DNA TGTGCCAGCGGGTACAGGGGGGTCTCTTTCTACGAGCAGTACTTC. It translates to CASGYRGVSFYEQYF.

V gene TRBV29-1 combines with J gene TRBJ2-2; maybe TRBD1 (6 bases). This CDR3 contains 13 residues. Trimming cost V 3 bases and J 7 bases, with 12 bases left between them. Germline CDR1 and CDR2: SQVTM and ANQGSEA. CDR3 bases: TGCAGCGTTGACCCACAGGGTAGCGGGGAGCTGTTTTTT. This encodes CSVDPQGSGELFF.

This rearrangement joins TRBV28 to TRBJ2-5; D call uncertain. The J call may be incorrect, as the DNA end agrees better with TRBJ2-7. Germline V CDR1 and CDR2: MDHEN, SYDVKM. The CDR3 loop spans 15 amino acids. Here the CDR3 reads CASSPESLPPHEQYF. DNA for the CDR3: TGTGCCAGCAGCCCAGAGTCCCTCCCCCCACACGAGCAGTACTTC.

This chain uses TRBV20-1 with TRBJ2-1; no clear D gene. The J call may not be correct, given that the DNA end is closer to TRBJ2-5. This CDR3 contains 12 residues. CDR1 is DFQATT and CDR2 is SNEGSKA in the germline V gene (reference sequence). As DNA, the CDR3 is TGCAGTCAACGGGTCCTAACGGAGACCCAGTACTTC. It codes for CSQRVLTETQYF.

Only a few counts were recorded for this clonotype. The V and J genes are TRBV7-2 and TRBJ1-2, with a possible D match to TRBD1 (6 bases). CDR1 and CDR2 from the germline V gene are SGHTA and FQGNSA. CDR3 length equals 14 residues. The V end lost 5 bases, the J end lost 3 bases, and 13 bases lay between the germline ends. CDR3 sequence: CASSLGGGYYGYTF. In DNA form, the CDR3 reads TGTGCCAGCAGCCTTGGGGGCGGATACTATGGCTACACCTTC.

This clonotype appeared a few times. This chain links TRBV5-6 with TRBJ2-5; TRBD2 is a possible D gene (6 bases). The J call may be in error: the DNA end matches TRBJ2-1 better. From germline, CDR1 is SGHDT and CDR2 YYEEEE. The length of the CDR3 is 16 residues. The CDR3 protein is CASSKIRDFSLYEQFF. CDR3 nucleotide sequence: TGTGCCAGCAGCAAGATCCGGGACTTCTCTTTGTATGAGCAGTTCTTC.